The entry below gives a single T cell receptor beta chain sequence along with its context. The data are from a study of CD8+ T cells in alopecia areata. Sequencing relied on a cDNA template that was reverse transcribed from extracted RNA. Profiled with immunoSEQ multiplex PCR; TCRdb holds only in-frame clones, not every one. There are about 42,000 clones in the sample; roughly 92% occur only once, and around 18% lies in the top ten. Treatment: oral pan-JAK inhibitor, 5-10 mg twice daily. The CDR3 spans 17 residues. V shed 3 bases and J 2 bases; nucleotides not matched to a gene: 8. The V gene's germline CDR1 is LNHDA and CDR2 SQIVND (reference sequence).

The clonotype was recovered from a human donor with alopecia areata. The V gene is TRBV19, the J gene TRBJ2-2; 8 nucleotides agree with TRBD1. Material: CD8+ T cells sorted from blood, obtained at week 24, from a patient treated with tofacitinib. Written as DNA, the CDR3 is TGTGCCAGTAGTATGATGGTGACAGGGGACAACACCGGGGAGCTGTTTTTT. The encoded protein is CASSMMVTGDNTGELFF. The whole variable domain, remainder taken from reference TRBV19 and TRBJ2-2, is DGGITQSPKYLFRKEGQNVTLSCEQNLNHDAMYWYRQDPGQGLRLIYYSQIVNDFQKGDIAEGYSVSREKKESFPLTVTSAQKNPTAFYLCASSMMVTGDNTGELFFGEGSRLTVL.